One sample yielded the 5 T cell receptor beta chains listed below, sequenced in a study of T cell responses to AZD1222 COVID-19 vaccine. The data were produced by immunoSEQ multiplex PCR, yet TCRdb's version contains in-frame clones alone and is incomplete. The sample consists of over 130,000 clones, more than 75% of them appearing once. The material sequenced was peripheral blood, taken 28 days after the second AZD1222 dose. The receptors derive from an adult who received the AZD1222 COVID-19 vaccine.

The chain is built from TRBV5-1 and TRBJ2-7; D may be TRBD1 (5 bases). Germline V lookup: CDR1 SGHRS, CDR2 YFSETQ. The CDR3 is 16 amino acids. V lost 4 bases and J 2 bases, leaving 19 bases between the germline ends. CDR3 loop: CASSSRDSDGAYEQYF. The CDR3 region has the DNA TGCGCCAGCAGCAGCCGAGACAGCGACGGAGCCTACGAGCAGTACTTC.

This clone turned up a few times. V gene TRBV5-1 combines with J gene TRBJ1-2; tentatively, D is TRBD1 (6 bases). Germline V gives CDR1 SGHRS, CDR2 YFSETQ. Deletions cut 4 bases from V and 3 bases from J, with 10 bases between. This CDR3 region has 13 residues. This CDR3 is CASSQDSYYGYTF. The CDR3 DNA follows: TGCGCCAGCAGCCAGGACAGCTACTATGGCTACACCTTC.

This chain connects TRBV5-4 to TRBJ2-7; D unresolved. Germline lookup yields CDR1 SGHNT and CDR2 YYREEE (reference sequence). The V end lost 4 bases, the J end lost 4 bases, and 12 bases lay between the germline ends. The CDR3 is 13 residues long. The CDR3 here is CASSAGTEYEQYF. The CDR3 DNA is TGTGCCAGCAGCGCCGGCACTGAGTACGAGCAGTACTTC.

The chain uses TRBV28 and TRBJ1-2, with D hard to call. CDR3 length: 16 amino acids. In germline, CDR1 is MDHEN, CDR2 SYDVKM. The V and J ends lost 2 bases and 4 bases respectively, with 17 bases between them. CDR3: CASSLEGISGFYGYTF. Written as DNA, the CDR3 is TGTGCCAGCAGTTTAGAGGGAATATCGGGATTCTATGGCTACACCTTC.

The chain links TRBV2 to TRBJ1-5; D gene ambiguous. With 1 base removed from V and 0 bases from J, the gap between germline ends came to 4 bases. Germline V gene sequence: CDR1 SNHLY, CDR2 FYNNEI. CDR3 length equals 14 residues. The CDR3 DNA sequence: TGTGCCAGCAGTGAAGTATATAGCAATCAGCCCCAGCATTTT. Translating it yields CASSEVYSNQPQHF.